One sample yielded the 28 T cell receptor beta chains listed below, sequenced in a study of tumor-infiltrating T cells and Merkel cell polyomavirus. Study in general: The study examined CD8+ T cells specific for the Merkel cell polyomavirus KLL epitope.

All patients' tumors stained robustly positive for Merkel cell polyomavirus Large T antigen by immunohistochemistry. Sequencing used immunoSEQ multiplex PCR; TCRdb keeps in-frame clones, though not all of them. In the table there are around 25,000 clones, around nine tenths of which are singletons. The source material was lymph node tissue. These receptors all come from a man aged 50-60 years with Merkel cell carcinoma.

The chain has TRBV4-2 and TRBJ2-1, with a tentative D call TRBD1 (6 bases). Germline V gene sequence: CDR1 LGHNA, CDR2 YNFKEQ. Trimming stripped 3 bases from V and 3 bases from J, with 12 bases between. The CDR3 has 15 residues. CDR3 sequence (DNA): TGTGCCAGCAGCCAGCTTAGGACAGACTACAATGAGCAGTTCTTC. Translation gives CASSQLRTDYNEQFF.

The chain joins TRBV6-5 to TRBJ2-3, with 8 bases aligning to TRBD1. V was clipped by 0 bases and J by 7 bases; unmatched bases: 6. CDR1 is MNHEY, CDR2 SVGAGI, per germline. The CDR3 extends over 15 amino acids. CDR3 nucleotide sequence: TGTGCCAGCAGTTACTCGACAGGGGCTAGGAATACGCAGTATTTT. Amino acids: CASSYSTGARNTQYF.

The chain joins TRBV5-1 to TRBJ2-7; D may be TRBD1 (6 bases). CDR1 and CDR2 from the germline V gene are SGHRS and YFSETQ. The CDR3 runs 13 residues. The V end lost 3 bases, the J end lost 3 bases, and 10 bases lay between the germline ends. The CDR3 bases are TGCGCCAGCAGCTCAGGGGTGGACTACGAGCAGTACTTC. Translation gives CASSSGVDYEQYF.

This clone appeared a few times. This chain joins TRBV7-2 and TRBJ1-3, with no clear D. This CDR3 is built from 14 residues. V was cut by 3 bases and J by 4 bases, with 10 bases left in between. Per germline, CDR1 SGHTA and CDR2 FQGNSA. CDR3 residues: CASSLGGLGNTIYF. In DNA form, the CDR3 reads TGTGCCAGCAGCTTGGGAGGGTTGGGAAACACCATATATTTT.

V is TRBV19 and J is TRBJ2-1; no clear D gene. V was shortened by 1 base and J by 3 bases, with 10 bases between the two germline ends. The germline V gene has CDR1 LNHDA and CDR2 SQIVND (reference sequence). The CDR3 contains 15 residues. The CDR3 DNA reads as TGTGCCAGTAGTATAGGCGGCTATAACTACAATGAGCAGTTCTTC. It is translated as CASSIGGYNYNEQFF.

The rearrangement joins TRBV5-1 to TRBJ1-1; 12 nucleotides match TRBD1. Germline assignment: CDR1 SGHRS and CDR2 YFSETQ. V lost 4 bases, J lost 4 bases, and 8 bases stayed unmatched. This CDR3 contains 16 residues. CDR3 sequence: CASSKGQGAIGTEAFF. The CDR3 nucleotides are TGCGCCAGCAGCAAGGGACAGGGGGCGATCGGCACTGAAGCTTTCTTT. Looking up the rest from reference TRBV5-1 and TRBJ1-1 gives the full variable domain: KAGVTQTPRYLIKTRGQQVTLSCSPISGHRSVSWYQQTPGQGLQFLFEYFSETQRNKGNFPGRFSGRQFSNSRSEMNVSTLELGDSALYLCASSKGQGAIGTEAFFGQGTRLTVV.

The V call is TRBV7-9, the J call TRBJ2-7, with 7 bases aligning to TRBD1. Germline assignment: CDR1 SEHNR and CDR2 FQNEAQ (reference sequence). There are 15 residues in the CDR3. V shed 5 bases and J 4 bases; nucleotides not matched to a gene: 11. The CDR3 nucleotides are TGTGCCAGCAGCGCACCTGACAGGGCAGAATACGAGCAGTACTTC. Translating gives CASSAPDRAEYEQYF.

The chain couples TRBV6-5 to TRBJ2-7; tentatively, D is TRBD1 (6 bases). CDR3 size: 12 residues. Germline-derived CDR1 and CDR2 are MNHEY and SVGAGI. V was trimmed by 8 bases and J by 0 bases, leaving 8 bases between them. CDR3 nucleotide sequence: TGTGCCAGCCGACAGGACTCCTACGAGCAGTACTTC. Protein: CASRQDSYEQYF.

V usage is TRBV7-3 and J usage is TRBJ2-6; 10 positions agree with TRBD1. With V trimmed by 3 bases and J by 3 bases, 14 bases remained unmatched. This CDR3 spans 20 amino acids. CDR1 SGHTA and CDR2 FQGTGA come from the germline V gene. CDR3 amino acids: CASSLTSGTGVLSGANVLTF. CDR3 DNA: TGTGCCAGCAGCTTGACCAGTGGGACAGGGGTGCTTAGTGGGGCCAACGTCCTGACTTTC.

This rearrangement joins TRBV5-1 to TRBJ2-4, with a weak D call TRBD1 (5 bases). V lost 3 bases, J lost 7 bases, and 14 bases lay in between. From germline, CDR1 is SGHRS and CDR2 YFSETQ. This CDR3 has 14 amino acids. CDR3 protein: CASSSDPGWNIQYF. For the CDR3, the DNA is TGCGCCAGCAGCTCTGACCCAGGGTGGAACATTCAGTACTTC. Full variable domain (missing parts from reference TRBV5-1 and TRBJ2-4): KAGVTQTPRYLIKTRGQQVTLSCSPISGHRSVSWYQQTPGQGLQFLFEYFSETQRNKGNFPGRFSGRQFSNSRSEMNVSTLELGDSALYLCASSSDPGWNIQYFGAGTRLSVL.

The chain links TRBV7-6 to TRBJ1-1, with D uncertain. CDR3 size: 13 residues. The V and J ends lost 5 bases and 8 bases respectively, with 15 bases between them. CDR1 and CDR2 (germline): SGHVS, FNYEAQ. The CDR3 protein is CASSPAVAGEAFF. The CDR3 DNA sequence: TGTGCCAGCAGCCCGGCAGTGGCGGGAGAAGCTTTCTTT.

The CDR3 DNA reads as TGTGCCAGTAGTATCGGGACTTTGTACCAAGAGACCCAGTACTTC. This encodes CASSIGTLYQETQYF. The chain has TRBV19 and TRBJ2-5; D is perhaps TRBD2 (6 bases). The CDR3 covers 15 residues. The V gene's germline CDR1 is LNHDA and CDR2 SQIVND (reference sequence). Deletions cut 3 bases from V and 0 bases from J, with 11 bases between.

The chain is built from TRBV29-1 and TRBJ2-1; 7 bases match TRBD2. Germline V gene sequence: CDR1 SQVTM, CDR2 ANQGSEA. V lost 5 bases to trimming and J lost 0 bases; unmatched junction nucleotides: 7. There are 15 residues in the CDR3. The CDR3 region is CSVRAGPSSYNEQFF. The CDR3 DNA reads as TGCAGCGTTCGAGCGGGACCAAGCTCCTACAATGAGCAGTTCTTC.

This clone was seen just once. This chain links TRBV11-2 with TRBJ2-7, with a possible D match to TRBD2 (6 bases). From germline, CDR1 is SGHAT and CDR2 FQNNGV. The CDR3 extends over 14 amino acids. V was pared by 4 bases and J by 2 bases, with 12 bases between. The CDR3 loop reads CASSWSGYPYEQYF. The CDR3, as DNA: TGTGCCAGCAGCTGGAGCGGGTACCCCTACGAGCAGTACTTC.

CDR3: CASSMASGGYEQYF. CDR3 DNA sequence: TGTGCCAGTAGTATGGCTAGCGGAGGCTACGAGCAGTACTTC. The chain links TRBV19 to TRBJ2-7; the match to TRBD2 covers 7 bases. With 3 bases clipped from V and 3 bases from J, the junction kept 5 bases outside the gene matches. The CDR3 has 14 residues. The germline V gene encodes CDR1 LNHDA and CDR2 SQIVND (reference sequence).

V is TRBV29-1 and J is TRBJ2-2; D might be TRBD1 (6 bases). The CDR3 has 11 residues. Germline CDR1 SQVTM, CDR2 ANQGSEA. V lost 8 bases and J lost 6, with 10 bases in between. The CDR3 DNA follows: TGCAGCACGGGACACTCCGGGGAGCTGTTTTTT. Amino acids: CSTGHSGELFF.

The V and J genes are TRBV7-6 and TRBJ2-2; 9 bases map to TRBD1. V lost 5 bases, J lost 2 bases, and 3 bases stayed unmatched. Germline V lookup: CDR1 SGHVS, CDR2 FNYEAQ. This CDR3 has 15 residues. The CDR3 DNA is TGTGCCAGCAGCCTGGGACAGGGAAACACCGGGGAGCTGTTTTTT. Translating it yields CASSLGQGNTGELFF.

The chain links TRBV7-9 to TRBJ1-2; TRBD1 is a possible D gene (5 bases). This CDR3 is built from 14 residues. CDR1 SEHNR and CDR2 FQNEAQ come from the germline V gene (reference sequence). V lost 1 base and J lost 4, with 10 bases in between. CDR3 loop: CASSLGGDLYGYTF. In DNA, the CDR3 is TGTGCCAGCAGCTTAGGGGGGGACCTCTATGGCTACACCTTC. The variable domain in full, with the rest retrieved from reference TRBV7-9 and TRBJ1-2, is DTGVSQNPRHKITKRGQNVTFRCDPISEHNRLYWYRQTLGQGPEFLTYFQNEAQLEKSRLLSDRFSAERPKGSFSTLEIQRTEQGDSAMYLCASSLGGDLYGYTFGSGTRLTVV.

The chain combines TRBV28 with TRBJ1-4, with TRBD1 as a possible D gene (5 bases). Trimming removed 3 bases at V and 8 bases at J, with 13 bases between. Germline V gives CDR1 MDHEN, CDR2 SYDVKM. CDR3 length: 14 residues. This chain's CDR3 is CASSLSRVTEKLFF. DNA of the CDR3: TGTGCCAGCAGTTTGAGCAGGGTCACCGAAAAACTGTTTTTT.

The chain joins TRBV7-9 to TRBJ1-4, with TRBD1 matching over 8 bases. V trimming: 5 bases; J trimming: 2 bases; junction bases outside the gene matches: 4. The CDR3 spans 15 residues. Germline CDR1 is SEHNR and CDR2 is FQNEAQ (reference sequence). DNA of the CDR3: TGTGCCAGCAGCACTACAGGGGGTACTAATGAAAAACTGTTTTTT. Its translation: CASSTTGGTNEKLFF.

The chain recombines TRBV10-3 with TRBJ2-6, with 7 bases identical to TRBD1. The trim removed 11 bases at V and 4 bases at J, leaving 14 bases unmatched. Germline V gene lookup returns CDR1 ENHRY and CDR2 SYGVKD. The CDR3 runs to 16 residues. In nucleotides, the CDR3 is TGTGCCGCTAAGGGGGCCGGATCACCCGGGGCCAACGTCCTGACTTTC. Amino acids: CAAKGAGSPGANVLTF.

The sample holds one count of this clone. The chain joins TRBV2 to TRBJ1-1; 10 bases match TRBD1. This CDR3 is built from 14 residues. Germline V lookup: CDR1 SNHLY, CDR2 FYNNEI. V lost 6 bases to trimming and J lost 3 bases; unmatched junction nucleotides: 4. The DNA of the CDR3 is TGTGCCAGCAGCGATGACAGGGGGCACACTGAAGCTTTCTTT. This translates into CASSDDRGHTEAFF.

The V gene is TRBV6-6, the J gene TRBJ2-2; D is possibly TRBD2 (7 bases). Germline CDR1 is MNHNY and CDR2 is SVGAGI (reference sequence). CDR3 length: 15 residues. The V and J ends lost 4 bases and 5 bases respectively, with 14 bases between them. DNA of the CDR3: TGTGCCAGCAGTTCGGAGGGGGGGCGTACCGGGGAGCTGTTTTTT. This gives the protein CASSSEGGRTGELFF.

CDR3 coding DNA: TGTGCCATCAGTGGGACAGGGGGAGGGGGCACTGAAGCTTTCTTT. Translation: CAISGTGGGGTEAFF. V and J are TRBV10-3 and TRBJ1-1; 10 bases align to TRBD1. With V trimmed by 4 bases and J by 4 bases, 6 bases remained unmatched. The CDR3 sequence is 15 residues long. Germline V gene lookup returns CDR1 ENHRY and CDR2 SYGVKD.

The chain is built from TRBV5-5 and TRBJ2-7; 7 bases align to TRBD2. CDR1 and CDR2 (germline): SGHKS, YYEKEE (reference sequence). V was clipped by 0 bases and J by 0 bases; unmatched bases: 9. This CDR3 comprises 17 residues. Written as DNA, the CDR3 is TGTGCCAGCAGCTTGGCCTATGGAGGACTAGGCTCCTACGAGCAGTACTTC. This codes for CASSLAYGGLGSYEQYF.

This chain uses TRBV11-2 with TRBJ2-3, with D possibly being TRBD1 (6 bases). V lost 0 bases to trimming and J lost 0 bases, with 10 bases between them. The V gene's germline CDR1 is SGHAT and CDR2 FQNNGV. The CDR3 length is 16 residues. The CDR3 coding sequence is TGTGCCAGCAGCTTAGAGGGGGCCAGAAGCACAGATACGCAGTATTTT. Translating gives CASSLEGARSTDTQYF.

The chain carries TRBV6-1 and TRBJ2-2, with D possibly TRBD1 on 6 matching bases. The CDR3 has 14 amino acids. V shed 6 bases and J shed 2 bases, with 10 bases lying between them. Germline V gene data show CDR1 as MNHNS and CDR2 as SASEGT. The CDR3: CASRAGANTGELFF. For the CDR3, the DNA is TGTGCCAGCAGAGCAGGGGCTAACACCGGGGAGCTGTTTTTT.

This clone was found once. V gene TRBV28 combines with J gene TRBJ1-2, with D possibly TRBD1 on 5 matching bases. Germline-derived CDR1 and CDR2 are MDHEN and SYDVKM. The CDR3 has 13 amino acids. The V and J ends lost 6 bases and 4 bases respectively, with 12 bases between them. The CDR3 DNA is TGTGCCAGCAGGGTGGGGGGTTTCTATGGCTACACCTTC. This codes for CASRVGGFYGYTF.